This TCR beta chain appears in the sequencing data of a study of technical replicates of blood from a handful of donors. Sequencing used immunoSEQ multiplex PCR; TCRdb keeps in-frame clones, though not all of them. The sample includes around 70,000 clones, 85% to 95% seen only once; the top ten take about 0.25%. The germline V gene encodes CDR1 SGDLS and CDR2 YYNGEE. The CDR3 is made up of 17 amino acids. Deletions cut 0 bases from V and 2 bases from J, with 12 bases between. The chain couples TRBV9 to TRBJ2-6; D gene unclear. Sequenced: T cells isolated from PBMCs. This receptor was taken from a human donor in good health. DNA of the CDR3: TGTGCCAGCAGCGTAGCTGTAGAAGAGACTGGGGCCAACGTCCTGACTTTC. Protein sequence: CASSVAVEETGANVLTF. The whole variable domain, remainder taken from reference TRBV9 and TRBJ2-6, is DSGVTQTPKHLITATGQRVTLRCSPRSGDLSVYWYQQSLDQGLQFLIQYYNGEERAKGNILERFSAQQFPDLHSELNLSSLELGDSALYFCASSVAVEETGANVLTFGAGSRLTVL.